This T cell receptor (beta chain) was observed in a study of T-cell reconstitution after alpha-beta-depleted transplantation in children (dated by TCRdb to the mid-2010s). As for the study more broadly: Using TCR repertoire profiling, the study followed T-cell immune reconstitution in a quantitative way in children after TCRalphabeta/CD19-depleted allogeneic hematopoietic cell transplantation.

Libraries were constructed by PCR. The data were produced on an Illumina HiSeq 2500. TCR libraries were prepared with molecular barcoding, using unique molecular identifiers to normalize TCRbeta repertoire quantification. Starting from the raw public reads, TCRdb applied fastp trimming at Q25, assembled clones with MiXCR and retained in-frame beta chains. Every entry covers one CDR3 protein and lists the most common genes and DNA from its rows. This sample has 360,000 or so distinct CDR3 sequences in its table, and roughly 22% of those were observed once. The ten largest clones capture less than 4.5% of the sample. V is pared back by 1 base and J by 1 base, with 8 bases lying between the germline termini. The germline V gene (reference sequence) sets CDR1 to DFQATT and CDR2 to SNEGSKA. Its CDR3 holds 14 amino acids, cysteine through phenylalanine. CDR3 DNA is the only sequence kept; it has 42 bases, read in frame from the first base.

This clonotype was counted a few times. The antigen it recognizes is unknown. Base qualities are not at hand, and no much larger clone is one base apart. This clonotype was sampled from a human donor who donated a stem cell graft to a child with acute myeloid leukemia. The rearrangement joined TRBV20-1 to TRBJ2-1, with the D gene uncertain. The source was PBMCs from the stem cell graft donor, collected from the stem cell graft. The encoded CDR3 is CSARGLESYNEQFF. The DNA is as follows: TGCAGTGCTAGAGGTCTGGAGTCCTACAATGAGCAGTTCTTC.